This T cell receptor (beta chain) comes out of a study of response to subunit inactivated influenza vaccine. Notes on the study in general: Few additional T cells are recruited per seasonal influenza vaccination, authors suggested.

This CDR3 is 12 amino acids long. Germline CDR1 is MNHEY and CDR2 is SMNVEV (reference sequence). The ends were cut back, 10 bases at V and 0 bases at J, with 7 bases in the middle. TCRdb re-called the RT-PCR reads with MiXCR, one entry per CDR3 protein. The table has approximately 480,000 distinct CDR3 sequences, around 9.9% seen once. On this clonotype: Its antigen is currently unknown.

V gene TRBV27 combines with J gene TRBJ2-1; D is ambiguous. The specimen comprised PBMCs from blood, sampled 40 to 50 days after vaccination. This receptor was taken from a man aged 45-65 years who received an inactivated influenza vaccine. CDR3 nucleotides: TGTGCCATACTGAACTCCTACAATGAGCAGTTCTTC. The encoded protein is CAILNSYNEQFF.